The source of this T cell receptor beta chain is a study of blood T cell repertoires in COVID-19. Study information: Researchers got acute and convalescent COVID-19 samples from the United States, Italy and Spain. Sources were T cells, B-cell-depleted T cells, or PBMCs; the material itself was cDNA or gDNA.

Source study methods: Nucleated cell number was recorded as an estimate derived from reference gene primer amplification. Generated by immunoSEQ multiplex PCR, the TCRdb table keeps only in-frame clones and is missing some. V and J calls and clone size are given by that table; D and trimming were obtained from the DNA. In the table there are hundreds of thousands of clones, around nine tenths of which are singletons. This CDR3 is 16 amino acids long. Germline-derived CDR1 and CDR2 are LNHDA and SQIVND (reference sequence). V lost 4 bases and J lost 1, with 16 bases in between. The sample consisted of peripheral blood. The TCR was taken from a woman between 18 and 29 years old who had recovered from COVID-19. The chain has TRBV19 and TRBJ1-2, with D possibly TRBD1 on 6 matching bases. The CDR3 sequence is CASSTFGQSLNYGYTF. In DNA, the CDR3 is TGTGCCAGTAGTACCTTCGGACAGAGCCTTAACTATGGCTACACCTTC.